The next 24 T cell receptor beta chains were all read from a single sample in a study of blood T cell repertoires in COVID-19. TCRdb keeps only in-frame clones here, not all; method: immunoSEQ multiplex PCR. Of some 490,000 clones listed, less than 90% are singletons. The sequenced material came from PBMCs or T cells enriched from blood (not recorded which). The receptor set was obtained from a woman aged 55-70 years who had recovered from COVID-19.

The chain recombines TRBV6-4 with TRBJ2-3, with 7 positions matching TRBD2. The CDR3 runs 13 residues. V lost 8 bases to trimming and J lost 3 bases; unmatched junction nucleotides: 5. The V gene's germline CDR1 is MRHNA and CDR2 SNTAGT. Written as DNA, the CDR3 is TGTGCCAGCGGAGCGGGGAGTACAGATACGCAGTATTTT. Translation gives CASGAGSTDTQYF.

The J gene is TRBJ1-2, the V gene TRBV9; 8 bases are shared with TRBD1. The CDR3 has 18 residues. Germline CDR1 is SGDLS and CDR2 is YYNGEE. J was trimmed by 1 base and V by 0 bases; bases with no gene match: 11. The CDR3 DNA follows: TGTGCCAGCAGCGTAGGCCCAGGACAGGGTCGTGATAACTATGGCTACACCTTC. It codes for CASSVGPGQGRDNYGYTF.

V usage is TRBV2 and J usage is TRBJ2-5; TRBD2 agrees at 13 bases. The V gene end was trimmed by 6 bases and the J gene end by 2 bases; junction bases not matched to a gene: 3. The germline gives CDR1 SNHLY, CDR2 FYNNEI. The CDR3 covers 15 residues. The CDR3 sequence is CASSRTSGGQETQYF. The CDR3 DNA sequence: TGTGCCAGCAGCAGGACTAGCGGGGGTCAAGAGACCCAGTACTTC.

The chain combines TRBV4-1 with TRBJ1-2; 7 bases are shared with TRBD1. The CDR3 is 13 residues long. V dropped 4 bases and J dropped 10; count of bases not matched to a gene: 9. CDR1 is MGHRA, CDR2 YSYEKL, per germline. DNA for the CDR3: TGCGCCAGCAGCCCGGGGGACAGCCGCCCCTACACCTTC. Amino acids: CASSPGDSRPYTF.

This sequence joins TRBV19 and TRBJ2-7, with TRBD1 matching over 8 bases. Germline trimming cut 4 bases from V and 0 bases from J; bases unmatched to any gene: 8. The CDR3 covers 16 residues. From germline, CDR1 is LNHDA and CDR2 SQIVND (reference sequence). CDR3 DNA sequence: TGTGCCAGTAGTACCCGGGACAGGACCTTCTCCTACGAGCAGTACTTC. Translating it yields CASSTRDRTFSYEQYF.

V usage is TRBV18 and J usage is TRBJ1-4; D is unclear. There are 14 residues in the CDR3. Germline CDR1 reads KGHSH; CDR2 reads LQKENI. Trimming stripped 2 bases from V and 7 bases from J, with 11 bases between. The CDR3 is CASSPNTGPEKLFF. The CDR3 DNA is TGTGCCAGCTCACCAAATACGGGTCCTGAAAAACTGTTTTTT.

The chain combines TRBV6-1 with TRBJ2-7; 10 bases line up with TRBD1. The CDR3 length is 16 residues. CDR1 MNHNS and CDR2 SASEGT come from the germline V gene. V lost 0 bases to trimming and J lost 6 bases; unmatched junction nucleotides: 8. The DNA for the CDR3 is TGTGCCAGCAGTGAAGCTTATAGGGACAGGGGAGGCGAGCAGTACGTC. It codes for CASSEAYRDRGGEQYV.

The genes are TRBV28 and TRBJ1-6; D is possibly TRBD1 (6 bases). The V end was cut by 6 bases, the J end by 9 bases, with 12 bases between. Germline V CDR1 and CDR2: MDHEN, SYDVKM. This CDR3 region has 13 residues. DNA for the CDR3: TGTGCCAGCAGACCACAGGGCCTTTCACCCCTCCACTTT. Its translation: CASRPQGLSPLHF.

The V call is TRBV7-2, the J call TRBJ2-3, with 12 bases fitting TRBD1. The germline gives CDR1 SGHTA, CDR2 FQGNSA. This CDR3 has 16 residues. V was clipped by 5 bases and J by 8 bases; unmatched bases: 11. CDR3 loop: CASSPEPGQGAVTQYF. The CDR3 bases are TGTGCCAGCAGCCCGGAACCGGGACAGGGGGCGGTTACGCAGTATTTT.

V gene TRBV25-1 combines with J gene TRBJ1-1; D is ambiguous. The CDR3 has 11 amino acids. Germline assignment: CDR1 MGHDK and CDR2 SYGVNS. The V gene lost 7 bases and the J gene lost 2 bases, with 5 bases spanning the gap. The CDR3 DNA follows: TGTGCCAGCAAAATAAACACTGAAGCTTTCTTT. Its protein product is CASKINTEAFF. Complete variable domain (other parts from reference TRBV25-1 and TRBJ1-1): EADIYQTPRYLVIGTGKKITLECSQTMGHDKMYWYQQDPGMELHLIHYSYGVNSTEKGDLSSESTVSRIRTEHFPLTLESARPSHTSQYLCASKINTEAFFGQGTRLTVV.

The sample holds a few counts of this clone. The J gene is TRBJ1-6, the V gene TRBV30, with D possibly matching TRBD1 (6 bases). CDR1 is GTSNPN and CDR2 is SVGIG in the germline V gene (reference sequence). Deletions cut 0 bases from V and 8 bases from J, with 14 bases between. The CDR3 length is 15 residues. The CDR3, as DNA: TGTGCCTGGAGTGTTCGGGGGGCCAGGGATTCACCCCTCCACTTT. It is translated as CAWSVRGARDSPLHF.

The rearrangement joins TRBV28 to TRBJ2-3, with D maybe TRBD2 (6 bases). The V gene's germline CDR1 is MDHEN and CDR2 SYDVKM. V dropped 1 base and J dropped 0 bases, with 8 bases sitting between them. The length of the CDR3 is 15 residues. CDR3 in amino acids: CASSLSGVSTDTQYF. CDR3 DNA sequence: TGTGCCAGCAGTTTATCGGGAGTCAGCACAGATACGCAGTATTTT.

Notes on this clone: This CDR3 is also generated by other DNA sequences in the sample. The V call is TRBV11-2, the J call TRBJ1-5, with 8 bases aligning to TRBD1. This CDR3 comprises 14 residues. The trim removed 1 base at V and 4 bases at J, leaving 0 bases unmatched. Germline CDR1 is SGHAT and CDR2 is FQNNGV. CDR3 sequence: CASSLGQGNQPQHF. The CDR3 nucleotides read TGTGCCAGCAGCTTAGGACAGGGGAATCAGCCCCAGCATTTT. Complete variable domain (other parts from reference TRBV11-2 and TRBJ1-5): EAGVAQSPRYKIIEKRQSVAFWCNPISGHATLYWYQQILGQGPKLLIQFQNNGVVDDSQLPKDRFSAERLKGVDSTLKIQPAKLEDSAVYLCASSLGQGNQPQHFGDGTRLSIL.

This chain uses TRBV11-2 with TRBJ2-2; 10 nucleotides line up with TRBD2. Germline CDR1 and CDR2: SGHAT and FQNNGV. This CDR3 is built from 16 residues. J was trimmed by 4 bases and V by 1 base; bases with no gene match: 3. In DNA form, the CDR3 reads TGTGCCAGCAGCTTAGTACCTAGCGGGGGCACCGGGGAGCTGTTTTTT. Translation: CASSLVPSGGTGELFF.

The V call is TRBV5-1, the J call TRBJ1-1; 8 positions match TRBD1. The germline V gene encodes CDR1 SGHRS and CDR2 YFSETQ. The V gene end was trimmed by 4 bases and the J gene end by 2 bases; junction bases not matched to a gene: 7. CDR3 length: 15 residues. The CDR3 sequence is CASSPSTGANTEAFF. As DNA, the CDR3 is TGCGCCAGCAGCCCATCGACAGGGGCAAACACTGAAGCTTTCTTT.

V usage is TRBV12-5 and J usage is TRBJ1-1; D is perhaps TRBD1 (6 bases). This CDR3 region has 17 residues. In germline, CDR1 is LGHNT, CDR2 FRNRAP. V lost 5 bases to trimming and J lost 1 base, with 20 bases between them. The CDR3 reads CASGVGQFLLRNTEAFF. The CDR3 coding sequence is TGTGCTAGTGGTGTCGGACAGTTTTTACTACGGAACACTGAAGCTTTCTTT.

The chain has TRBV6-6 and TRBJ2-1; 10 nucleotides agree with TRBD2. Per germline, CDR1 MNHNY and CDR2 SVGAGI (reference sequence). V dropped 0 bases and J dropped 7; count of bases not matched to a gene: 6. This CDR3 is 16 amino acids long. The chain's CDR3 is CASSYSSGGASNEQFF. CDR3 bases: TGTGCCAGCAGTTACTCGAGCGGGGGGGCTTCGAATGAGCAGTTCTTC.

Regarding this clone: The sample contains more than one DNA sequence encoding this CDR3. The chain has TRBV30 and TRBJ2-3, with 8 bases aligning to TRBD2. Looked up from germline, CDR1 is GTSNPN and CDR2 is SVGIG (reference sequence). Trimming cost V 2 bases and J 4 bases; bases outside gene matches: 2. The CDR3 runs to 13 residues. The CDR3 coding sequence is TGTGCCTGGAGTCGGGGGGGGGCAGATACGCAGTATTTT. This encodes CAWSRGGADTQYF.

As concerns this clone: The same CDR3 is also encoded by other DNA sequences in this sample. This rearrangement joins TRBV19 to TRBJ2-7; 7 bases agree with TRBD1. From germline, CDR1 is LNHDA and CDR2 SQIVND (reference sequence). J gave up 2 bases and V 4 bases, and 2 bases lay outside the gene matches. The CDR3 spans 13 residues. CDR3 loop: CASSRDSTYEQYF. The CDR3 region has the DNA TGTGCCAGTAGTAGGGACAGTACCTACGAGCAGTACTTC.

The rearrangement uses TRBV6-5 and TRBJ1-1; D is possibly TRBD1 (5 bases). CDR1 is MNHEY, CDR2 SVGAGI, per germline. The germline V and J ends were trimmed by 5 bases and 4 bases, with 17 bases remaining between them. There are 15 residues in the CDR3. CDR3: CASSPRPGRGTEAFF. CDR3 in DNA: TGTGCCAGCAGTCCCCGTCCGGGGCGGGGCACTGAAGCTTTCTTT.

The chain employs TRBV13 and TRBJ1-6; 8 bases map to TRBD1. Per germline, CDR1 PRHDT and CDR2 FYEKMQ (reference sequence). CDR3 size: 14 residues. Trimming took 5 bases from V and 9 from J; bases not matched to a gene: 6. The CDR3 region is CASSNGQGVSPLHF. CDR3 DNA: TGTGCCAGCAGCAACGGACAGGGAGTTTCACCCCTCCACTTT.

J is TRBJ1-1 and V is TRBV12-5, with TRBD1 matching over 7 bases. Germline CDR1 LGHNT, CDR2 FRNRAP. The CDR3 is 13 residues long. The trim removed 7 bases at V and 3 bases at J, leaving 5 bases unmatched. CDR3 bases: TGTGCTAGTGCCCAAGACAGGGACACTGAAGCTTTCTTT. Protein product: CASAQDRDTEAFF.

This chain uses TRBV2 with TRBJ2-1; D is perhaps TRBD2 (6 bases). V was trimmed by 2 bases and J by 4 bases, leaving 12 bases between them. CDR1 is SNHLY and CDR2 is FYNNEI in the germline V gene. The CDR3 length is 15 residues. This chain's CDR3 is CASSEMRGLYNEQFF. The CDR3 DNA reads TGTGCCAGCAGTGAAATGCGGGGCTTGTACAATGAGCAGTTCTTC.

The chain couples TRBV6-6 to TRBJ1-1, with 7 positions matching TRBD1. The CDR3 covers 16 residues. The J segment lost 0 bases and the V segment lost 5 bases, leaving 9 bases of the junction unmatched. Per the germline V gene, CDR1 is MNHNY and CDR2 is SVGAGI (reference sequence). CDR3 sequence: CASSPRQGQVNTEAFF. The CDR3 DNA reads TGTGCCAGCAGTCCCCGACAGGGTCAGGTGAACACTGAAGCTTTCTTT.